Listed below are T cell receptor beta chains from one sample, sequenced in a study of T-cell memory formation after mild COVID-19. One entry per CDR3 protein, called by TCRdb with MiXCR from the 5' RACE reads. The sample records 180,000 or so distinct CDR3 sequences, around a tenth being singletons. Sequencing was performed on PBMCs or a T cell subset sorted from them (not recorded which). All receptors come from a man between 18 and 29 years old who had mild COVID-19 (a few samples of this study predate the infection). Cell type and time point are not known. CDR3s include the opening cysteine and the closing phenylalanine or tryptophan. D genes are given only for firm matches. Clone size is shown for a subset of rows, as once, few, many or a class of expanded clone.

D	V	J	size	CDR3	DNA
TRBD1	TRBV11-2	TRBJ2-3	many	CASSSNRGADTQYF	TGTGCCAGCAGCTCGAACAGGGGGGCAGATACGCAGTATTTT
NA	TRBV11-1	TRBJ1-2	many	CASSSLRDTNYGYTF	TGTGCCAGCAGCTCCCTCAGGGACACTAACTATGGCTACACCTTC
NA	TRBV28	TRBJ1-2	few	CASSLPPLVYGYTF	TGTGCCAGCAGTTTACCCCCATTGGTCTATGGCTACACCTTC
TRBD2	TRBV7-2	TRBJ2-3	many	CASYGGGASGSLDTQYF	TGTGCCAGCTACGGCGGGGGGGCTAGCGGGTCTTTGGATACGCAGTATTTT
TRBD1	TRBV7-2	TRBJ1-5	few	CASNGGTGGNQPQHF	TGTGCCAGCAACGGGGGCACAGGGGGCAATCAGCCCCAGCATTTT
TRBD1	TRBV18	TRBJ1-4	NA	CASSPAGKGAKEKLFF	TGTGCCAGCTCACCGGCCGGGAAGGGGGCAAAGGAAAAACTGTTTTTT
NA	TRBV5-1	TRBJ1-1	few	CASSSSTEAFF	TGTGCCAGCAGTTCTAGCACTGAAGCTTTCTTT
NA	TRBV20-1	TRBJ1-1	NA	CSGSRSFATEAFF	TGCAGTGGGTCCAGGAGTTTTGCCACTGAAGCTTTCTTT
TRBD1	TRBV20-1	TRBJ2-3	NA	CSALARTGGRTDTQYF	TGCAGTGCTCTAGCCAGGACAGGGGGCCGTACAGATACGCAGTATTTT
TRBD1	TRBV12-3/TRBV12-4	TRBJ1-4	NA	CASTTGTGGEKLFF	TGTGCCAGCACAACAGGGACAGGGGGCGAAAAACTGTTTTTT
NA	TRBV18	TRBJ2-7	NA	CASSPEEGGEQYF	TGTGCCAGCTCACCAGAGGAAGGGGGCGAGCAGTACTTC
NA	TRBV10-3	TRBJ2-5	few	CAISVRGQETQYF	TGTGCCATCAGTGTTAGGGGTCAGGAGACCCAGTACTTC
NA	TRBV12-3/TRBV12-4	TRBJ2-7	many	CASSPPGLHSYEQYF	TGTGCCAGCAGTCCCCCTGGACTCCACTCCTACGAGCAGTACTTC
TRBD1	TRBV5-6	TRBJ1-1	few	CASSALGDRDNTEAFF	TGTGCCAGCAGCGCCTTGGGGGACAGGGATAACACTGAAGCTTTCTTT
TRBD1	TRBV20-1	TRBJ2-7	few	CSARARGTGSYEQYF	TGCAGTGCTAGAGCCCGAGGGACAGGATCCTACGAGCAGTACTTC
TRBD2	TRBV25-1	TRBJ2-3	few	CASSEEGTSGGGDTQYF	TGTGCCAGCAGTGAGGAGGGGACTAGCGGAGGTGGGGATACGCAGTATTTT
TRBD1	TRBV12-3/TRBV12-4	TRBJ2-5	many	CASSFPDRGETQYF	TGTGCCAGCAGTTTCCCGGACAGGGGAGAGACCCAGTACTTC
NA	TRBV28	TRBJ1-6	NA	CASGRGSRDSPLHF	TGTGCCAGCGGCCGGGGCAGTCGGGATTCACCCCTCCACTTT
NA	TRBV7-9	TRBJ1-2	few	CASSPDGYGYTF	TGTGCCAGCAGCCCGGACGGCTATGGCTACACCTTC